This T cell receptor (beta chain) originates from a study of blood T cell repertoires in COVID-19. Study context: The United States, Italy and Spain supplied acute and convalescent COVID-19 samples. The analysed material was cDNA or gDNA that came from T cells, B-cell-depleted T cells, or PBMCs.

CDR1 and CDR2 (germline): LGHDT, YNNKEL (reference sequence). The CDR3 runs to 11 residues. The V end lost 2 bases, the J end lost 8 bases, and 7 bases lay between the germline ends. In the authors' workflow: Researchers report that nucleated cell counts were estimated from reference gene primer amplification. TCRdb's copy holds only in-frame clones and misses some; the assay was immunoSEQ multiplex PCR. V and J calls and clone size are copied from that table; D and trimming were computed from the DNA. The profile covers nearly 110,000 clones, with roughly nine tenths appearing a single time and nearly 5% taken by the ten largest.

The chain employs TRBV3-1 (or the pseudogene TRBV3-2) and TRBJ2-7; D gene uncertain. Material for sequencing was peripheral blood. The receptor was derived from a man aged 40-55 years with active or convalescent COVID-19. The CDR3 DNA reads as TGTGCCAGCAGCCAACCCCAAAAGCAGTACTTC. Its translation: CASSQPQKQYF.